These 29 T cell receptor beta chains were sequenced from one sample in a study of beta chain features in type 1 diabetes. Whole-study results and caveats: Shortening of TCRB CDR3s, moderate but significant, appeared in all four CD4+ subsets of Type 1 diabetes patients.

Expressed TCRB transcripts were sequenced, since all the RNA that had been isolated was reverse transcribed. Method: immunoSEQ multiplex PCR; TCRdb's copy keeps in-frame clones and lacks some. The table records approximately 250,000 clones, 16% of them present only once. Antigens of these TCRs are unknown. The sequenced sample was naive CD4+ T cells from blood. These receptors originate from a man under 40 with type 1 diabetes.

This clone appeared a few times. J is TRBJ2-7 and V is TRBV5-1, with TRBD1 identical over 9 bases. Trimming removed 0 bases from V and 7 bases from J; junction bases left unmatched: 8. Germline V gene data show CDR1 as SGHRS and CDR2 as YFSETQ. This CDR3 has 15 amino acids. This CDR3 is CASSLVQGAVGEQYF. The CDR3, as DNA: TGCGCCAGCAGCTTGGTACAGGGGGCGGTTGGAGAGCAGTACTTC.

J is TRBJ2-7 and V is TRBV29-1; 7 bases line up with TRBD1. Germline values: CDR1 SQVTM, CDR2 ANQGSEA. The V gene end was trimmed by 6 bases and the J gene end by 3 bases; junction bases not matched to a gene: 11. CDR3 length: 14 residues. The CDR3 DNA is TGCAGCGTCGGCATACAGGGGCTAAGCTACGAGCAGTACTTC. Encoded protein: CSVGIQGLSYEQYF.

For this clone: Other nucleotide sequences from this sample produce the same CDR3. The chain is built from TRBV11-2 and TRBJ2-3; D is ambiguous. Trimming pared 1 base from V and 1 base from J, leaving 3 bases between. This CDR3 spans 13 amino acids. CDR1 SGHAT and CDR2 FQNNGV come from the germline V gene. Here the CDR3 DNA reads TGTGCCAGCAGCTTAGGACGCACAGATACGCAGTATTTT. Translated: CASSLGRTDTQYF. Full variable domain (missing parts from reference TRBV11-2 and TRBJ2-3): EAGVAQSPRYKIIEKRQSVAFWCNPISGHATLYWYQQILGQGPKLLIQFQNNGVVDDSQLPKDRFSAERLKGVDSTLKIQPAKLEDSAVYLCASSLGRTDTQYFGPGTRLTVL.

There are a few counts of this clone. J is TRBJ2-1 and V is TRBV5-1; 13 bases agree with TRBD2. There are 16 residues in the CDR3. The germline V gene has CDR1 SGHRS and CDR2 YFSETQ. The V segment lost 4 bases and the J segment 4 bases; nucleotides outside the gene matches: 5. CDR3 residues: CASSVGLAGPYNEQFF. CDR3 in DNA: TGCGCCAGCAGCGTGGGACTAGCGGGACCTTACAATGAGCAGTTCTTC. The whole variable domain, filled in from reference TRBV5-1 and TRBJ2-1, reads KAGVTQTPRYLIKTRGQQVTLSCSPISGHRSVSWYQQTPGQGLQFLFEYFSETQRNKGNFPGRFSGRQFSNSRSEMNVSTLELGDSALYLCASSVGLAGPYNEQFFGPGTRLTVL.

This sequence joins TRBV29-1 and TRBJ2-7, with D perhaps matching TRBD2 (5 bases). The CDR3 is 13 residues long. The germline V and J ends were trimmed by 8 bases and 2 bases, with 16 bases remaining between them. Per germline, CDR1 SQVTM and CDR2 ANQGSEA. The CDR3 DNA reads as TGCAGCTCCCGAATCCCGGGGACCTACGAGCAGTACTTC. Its translation: CSSRIPGTYEQYF.

This clone appeared a few times. This chain links TRBV5-1 with TRBJ2-1, with 7 bases aligning to TRBD2. Germline CDR1 is SGHRS and CDR2 is YFSETQ. The CDR3 contains 15 residues. V trimming: 0 bases; J trimming: 4 bases; junction bases outside the gene matches: 4. The CDR3 nucleotides read TGCGCCAGCAGCTTGGGGCTAGCGGCTTACAATGAGCAGTTCTTC. Amino acids: CASSLGLAAYNEQFF. Full variable domain (remainder filled in from reference TRBV5-1 and TRBJ2-1): KAGVTQTPRYLIKTRGQQVTLSCSPISGHRSVSWYQQTPGQGLQFLFEYFSETQRNKGNFPGRFSGRQFSNSRSEMNVSTLELGDSALYLCASSLGLAAYNEQFFGPGTRLTVL.

This clone occurred a few times. The CDR3 sequence: CASSSGTGYHEQYF. In DNA form, the CDR3 reads TGTGCCAGCAGTTCCGGGACAGGGTACCACGAGCAGTACTTC. The chain joins TRBV28 to TRBJ2-7, with 9 bases lining up with TRBD1. This CDR3 comprises 14 residues. Looked up from germline, CDR1 is MDHEN and CDR2 is SYDVKM. The ends lost 4 bases at V and 5 bases at J; junction bases unmatched: 6.

The table lists this clone with a few counts. The J gene is TRBJ2-1, the V gene TRBV10-3; D is unresolved. CDR3 size: 13 residues. Deletions cut 4 bases from V and 7 bases from J, with 11 bases between. Per the germline V gene, CDR1 is ENHRY and CDR2 is SYGVKD. The CDR3 reads CAISATAGNEQFF. DNA for the CDR3: TGTGCCATCAGTGCTACGGCCGGGAATGAGCAGTTCTTC.

This clone showed up just a few times. The chain combines TRBV14 with TRBJ2-2; 8 bases fit TRBD2. V lost 8 bases and J lost 6; bases outside the gene matches: 11. The CDR3 contains 15 residues. CDR1 is SGHDN and CDR2 is FVKESK in the germline V gene. The CDR3 sequence: CASRSAGEGAGELFF. The CDR3 nucleotides read TGTGCCAGCCGGTCAGCGGGAGAAGGCGCCGGGGAGCTGTTTTTT.

In the case of this clone: A much bigger clone sits one base away, suggesting this may be a read error. Other DNA sequences within the sample encode an identical CDR3. V usage is TRBV2 and J usage is TRBJ2-5; D ambiguous. V was clipped by 6 bases and J by 1 base, with 3 bases between them. This CDR3 is built from 11 residues. CDR1 is SNHLY and CDR2 is FYNNEI in the germline V gene. CDR3 coding DNA: TGTGCCAGCAGCGCCCAAGAGACCCAGTACTTC. It encodes CASSAQETQYF. Supplemented by reference TRBV2 and TRBJ2-5, the full variable domain reads EPEVTQTPSHQVTQMGQEVILRCVPISNHLYFYWYRQILGQKVEFLVSFYNNEISEKSEIFDDQFSVERPDGSNFTLKIRSTKLEDSAMYFCASSAQETQYFGPGTRLLVL.

This clone was picked up a small number of times. This chain joins TRBV6-6 and TRBJ1-2; D not certain. Trimming removed 3 bases from V and 6 bases from J, with 11 bases in between. The CDR3 totals 13 residues. Germline V gene data show CDR1 as MNHNY and CDR2 as SVGAGI (reference sequence). CDR3 DNA: TGTGCCAGCAGTTATCCGGCACGGCATGGCTACACCTTC. It is translated as CASSYPARHGYTF.

This clone was observed a few times. The chain uses TRBV15 and TRBJ1-1; D is undetermined. Trimming removed 0 bases at V and 7 bases at J, with 12 bases between. There are 14 residues in the CDR3. The germline gives CDR1 LNHNV, CDR2 YYDKDF (reference sequence). This chain's CDR3 is CATSRETTGFEAFF. The CDR3 bases are TGTGCCACCAGCAGAGAGACGACGGGATTTGAAGCTTTCTTT.

The chain couples TRBV10-3 to TRBJ2-7, with 7 bases lining up with TRBD1. The length of the CDR3 is 12 residues. J lost 4 bases, V lost 8 bases, and 5 bases had no gene match. Germline loops: CDR1 ENHRY, CDR2 SYGVKD. This chain's CDR3 is CAIGDREYEQYF. The CDR3 nucleotides read TGTGCCATCGGAGACAGGGAGTACGAGCAGTACTTC.

This clone was found a few times. V gene TRBV28 combines with J gene TRBJ2-3, with a tentative D call TRBD1 (5 bases). V gave up 5 bases and J gave up 2 bases, with 11 bases separating them. The CDR3 loop spans 14 amino acids. Germline CDR1 and CDR2: MDHEN and SYDVKM. The CDR3 nucleotides are TGTGCCAGCAGTCAAGTAGGACACACAGATACGCAGTATTTT. Encoded protein: CASSQVGHTDTQYF.

This clone has just a few counts. The CDR3 is CASSATYEQYF. DNA of the CDR3: TGTGCCAGCAGCGCAACCTACGAGCAGTACTTC. The genes are TRBV21-1 and TRBJ2-7. TRBV21-1 is a recognized pseudogene. This CDR3 spans 11 amino acids.

This clone came up a few times. Other DNA sequences in the same sample also yield this CDR3. The chain combines TRBV5-4 with TRBJ2-3; D is unresolved. The germline CDR1 and CDR2 sequences are SGHNT and YYREEE (reference sequence). CDR3 length: 12 residues. V lost 2 bases, J lost 2 bases, and 3 bases lay in between. For the CDR3, the DNA is TGTGCCAGCAGCTTATCCACAGATACGCAGTATTTT. This sequence encodes CASSLSTDTQYF. Based on the CDR3 plus reference TRBV5-4 and TRBJ2-3, the full variable domain is ETGVTQSPTHLIKTRGQQVTLRCSSQSGHNTVSWYQQALGQGPQFIFQYYREEENGRGNFPPRFSGLQFPNYSSELNVNALELDDSALYLCASSLSTDTQYFGPGTRLTVL.

This clone was seen a handful of times. The CDR3 DNA reads as TGTGCCAGCAGCCTCCAGGGAGGGCCCGCCAATGAGCAGTTCTTC. Its protein is CASSLQGGPANEQFF. The V call is TRBV7-9, the J call TRBJ2-1, with TRBD2 matching 7 bases. Germline assignment: CDR1 SEHNR and CDR2 FQNEAQ (reference sequence). The CDR3 has 15 amino acids. The J segment lost 6 bases and the V segment lost 5 bases, leaving 10 bases of the junction unmatched.

This clone turned up a few times. The chain employs TRBV7-9 and TRBJ1-1; TRBD1 matches at 7 bases. CDR1 is SEHNR and CDR2 is FQNEAQ in the germline V gene (reference sequence). This CDR3 has 14 amino acids. With 5 bases clipped from V and 2 bases from J, the junction kept 5 bases outside the gene matches. CDR3 nucleotide sequence: TGTGCCAGCAGCCTACAGGGGAGAAACACTGAAGCTTTCTTT. Its translation: CASSLQGRNTEAFF.

The table lists this clone with a few counts. The chain employs TRBV28 and TRBJ2-3, with TRBD2 matching 12 bases. The CDR3 covers 16 residues. Germline V gives CDR1 MDHEN, CDR2 SYDVKM. The junction had 8 bases not matched to a gene; V was cut back by 8 bases and J by 2 bases. The DNA of the CDR3 is TGTGCCAGCGGGCTAGCGGGAGGGCCGAACACAGATACGCAGTATTTT. Translation: CASGLAGGPNTDTQYF.

This clone came up a few times. The chain uses TRBV9 and TRBJ2-1; D unclear. Germline V CDR1 and CDR2: SGDLS, YYNGEE. V lost 2 bases and J 0 bases, leaving 6 bases between the germline ends. The CDR3 is 14 residues long. DNA for the CDR3: TGTGCCAGCAGCGTCCAGACCTCCTACAATGAGCAGTTCTTC. It yields the protein CASSVQTSYNEQFF.

This clone was seen a few times. The chain combines TRBV5-6 with TRBJ2-2; D remains unclear. CDR1 and CDR2 (germline): SGHDT, YYEEEE. V was trimmed by 5 bases and J by 1 base, leaving 15 bases between them. The CDR3 loop spans 16 amino acids. The CDR3 loop is CASSPLAGRNTGELFF. The CDR3 DNA reads TGTGCCAGCAGTCCTTTAGCTGGGCGGAACACCGGGGAGCTGTTTTTT.

The chain couples TRBV7-6 to TRBJ1-4, with 7 nucleotides matching TRBD1. Germline V gives CDR1 SGHVS, CDR2 FNYEAQ. The ends lost 6 bases at V and 7 bases at J; junction bases unmatched: 8. There are 14 residues in the CDR3. The CDR3 DNA is TGTGCCAGCAGTTCGCAGGGGGTGGGTGAAAAACTGTTTTTT. Translating gives CASSSQGVGEKLFF. Looking up the rest from reference TRBV7-6 and TRBJ1-4 gives the full variable domain: GAGVSQSPRYKVTKRGQDVALRCDPISGHVSLYWYRQALGQGPEFLTYFNYEAQQDKSGLPNDRFSAERPEGSISTLTIQRTEQRDSAMYRCASSSQGVGEKLFFGSGTQLSVL.

This clone was detected a few times. The chain is built from TRBV7-2 and TRBJ2-7, with D tentatively TRBD1 or TRBD2 (6 bases each). The germline gives CDR1 SGHTA, CDR2 FQGNSA. The CDR3 has 16 residues. Trimming removed 5 bases at V and 5 bases at J, with 22 bases between. The CDR3 DNA sequence: TGTGCCAGCAGCCCCCGGGGGCTTAAACAACCAAACGAGCAGTACTTC. Protein: CASSPRGLKQPNEQYF.

This clone turned up a few times. The chain uses TRBV19 and TRBJ2-1, with D perhaps TRBD1 (5 bases). The CDR3 totals 13 residues. CDR1 LNHDA and CDR2 SQIVND come from the germline V gene (reference sequence). V was pared by 3 bases and J by 5 bases, with 8 bases between. CDR3 coding DNA: TGTGCCAGTAGTATGGGGCAGGACAATGAGCAGTTCTTC. As protein: CASSMGQDNEQFF. Complete variable domain (other parts from reference TRBV19 and TRBJ2-1): DGGITQSPKYLFRKEGQNVTLSCEQNLNHDAMYWYRQDPGQGLRLIYYSQIVNDFQKGDIAEGYSVSREKKESFPLTVTSAQKNPTAFYLCASSMGQDNEQFFGPGTRLTVL.

The chain links TRBV9 to TRBJ2-1; D possibly corresponds to TRBD1 (6 bases). Trimming took off 2 bases at V and 5 bases at J, with 8 bases between the two ends. CDR1 SGDLS and CDR2 YYNGEE come from the germline V gene. The length of the CDR3 is 13 residues. Written as DNA, the CDR3 is TGTGCCAGCAGCGTCAGGGGCGACAATGAGCAGTTCTTC. It translates to CASSVRGDNEQFF.

The V call is TRBV29-1, the J call TRBJ2-4; TRBD1 matches at 8 bases. Germline values: CDR1 SQVTM, CDR2 ANQGSEA. The V segment lost 7 bases and the J segment 8 bases; nucleotides outside the gene matches: 7. The CDR3 extends over 12 amino acids. The CDR3: CSARDRRDIQYF. The CDR3 coding sequence is TGCAGCGCACGGGACAGGAGGGACATTCAGTACTTC.

This clone was counted only a few times. The genes are TRBV10-3 and TRBJ1-5, with a weak D call TRBD1 (6 bases). V dropped 4 bases and J dropped 7 bases, with 17 bases sitting between them. The V gene's germline CDR1 is ENHRY and CDR2 SYGVKD. CDR3 size: 15 residues. The CDR3 nucleotides are TGTGCCATCAGTGGGGGGCCCAGCCGGGGGCAGCCCCAGCATTTT. It codes for CAISGGPSRGQPQHF.

This clone was recorded a few times. V and J are TRBV9 and TRBJ2-1; 9 bases map to TRBD1. With V trimmed by 0 bases and J by 2 bases, 3 bases remained unmatched. This CDR3 spans 16 amino acids. CDR1 SGDLS and CDR2 YYNGEE come from the germline V gene. CDR3: CASSVARDRAYNEQFF. The CDR3 bases are TGTGCCAGCAGCGTAGCGAGGGACAGGGCCTACAATGAGCAGTTCTTC.

This clone turned up a few times. V is TRBV7-2 and J is TRBJ2-3, with 8 positions matching TRBD1. Trimming removed 5 bases from V and 5 bases from J; junction bases left unmatched: 6. CDR1 is SGHTA, CDR2 FQGNSA, per germline. This CDR3 region has 14 residues. CDR3 sequence reads: CASSPGQGRDTQYF. CDR3 coding DNA: TGTGCCAGCAGCCCAGGACAGGGTAGAGATACGCAGTATTTT.